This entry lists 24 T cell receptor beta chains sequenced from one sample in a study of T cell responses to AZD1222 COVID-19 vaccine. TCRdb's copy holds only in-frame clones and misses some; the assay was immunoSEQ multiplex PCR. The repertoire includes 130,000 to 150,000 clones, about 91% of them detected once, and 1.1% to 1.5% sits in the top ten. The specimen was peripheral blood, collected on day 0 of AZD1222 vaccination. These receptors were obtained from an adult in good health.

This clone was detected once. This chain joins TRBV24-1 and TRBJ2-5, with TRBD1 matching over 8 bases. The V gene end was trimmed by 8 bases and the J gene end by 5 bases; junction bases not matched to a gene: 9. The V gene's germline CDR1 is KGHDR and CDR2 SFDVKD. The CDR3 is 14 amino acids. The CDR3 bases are TGTGCCACCACAGTGACAGGGGTTGAGGAGACCCAGTACTTC. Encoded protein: CATTVTGVEETQYF.

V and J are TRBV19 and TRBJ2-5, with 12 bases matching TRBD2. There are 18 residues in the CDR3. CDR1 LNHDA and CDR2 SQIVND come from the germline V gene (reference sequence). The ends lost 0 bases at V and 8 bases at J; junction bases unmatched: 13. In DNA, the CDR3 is TGTGCCAGTAGTATAGATCTCCTAGCGGGGGGGCCTGGCGGAACCCAGTACTTC. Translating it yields CASSIDLLAGGPGGTQYF.

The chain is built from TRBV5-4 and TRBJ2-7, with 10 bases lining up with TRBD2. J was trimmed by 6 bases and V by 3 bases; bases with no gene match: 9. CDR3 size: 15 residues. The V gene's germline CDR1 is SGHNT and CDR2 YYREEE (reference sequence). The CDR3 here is CASSYPSGGPPEQYF. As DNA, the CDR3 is TGTGCCAGCAGCTATCCTAGCGGGGGCCCCCCCGAGCAGTACTTC.

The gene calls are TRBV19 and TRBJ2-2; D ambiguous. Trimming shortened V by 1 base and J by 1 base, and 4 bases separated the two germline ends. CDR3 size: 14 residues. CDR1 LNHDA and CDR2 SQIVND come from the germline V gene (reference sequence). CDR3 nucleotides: TGTGCCAGTAGTATAGCAGGGAACACCGGGGAGCTGTTTTTT. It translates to CASSIAGNTGELFF.

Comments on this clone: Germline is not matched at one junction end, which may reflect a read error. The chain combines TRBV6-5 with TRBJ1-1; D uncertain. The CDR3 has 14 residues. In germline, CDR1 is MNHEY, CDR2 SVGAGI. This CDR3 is CASSQQPPGDLNLF. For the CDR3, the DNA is TGTGCCAGCAGTCAACAACCCCCGGGAGATCTTAACCTCTTT.

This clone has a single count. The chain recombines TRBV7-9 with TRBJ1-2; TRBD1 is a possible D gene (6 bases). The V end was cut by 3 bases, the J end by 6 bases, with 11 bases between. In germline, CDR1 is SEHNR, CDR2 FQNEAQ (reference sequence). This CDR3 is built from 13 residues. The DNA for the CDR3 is TGTGCCAGCAGCTTGACGGACAGAAATGGCTACACCTTC. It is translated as CASSLTDRNGYTF. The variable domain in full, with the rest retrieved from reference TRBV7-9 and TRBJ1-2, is DTGVSQNPRHKITKRGQNVTFRCDPISEHNRLYWYRQTLGQGPEFLTYFQNEAQLEKSRLLSDRFSAERPKGSFSTLEIQRTEQGDSAMYLCASSLTDRNGYTFGSGTRLTVV.

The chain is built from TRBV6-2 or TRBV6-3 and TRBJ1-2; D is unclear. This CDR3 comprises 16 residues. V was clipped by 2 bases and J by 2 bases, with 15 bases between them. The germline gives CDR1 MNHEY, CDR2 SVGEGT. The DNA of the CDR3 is TGTGCCAGCAGTTACGGCCGCGTGTTAGGCAACTATGGCTACACCTTC. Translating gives CASSYGRVLGNYGYTF.

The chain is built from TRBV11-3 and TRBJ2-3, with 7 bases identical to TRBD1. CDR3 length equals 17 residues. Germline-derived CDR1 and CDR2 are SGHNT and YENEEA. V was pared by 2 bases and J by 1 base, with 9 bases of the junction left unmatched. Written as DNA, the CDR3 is TGTGCCAGCAGCTTACTTCGGGCAGGGGGTGGCACAGATACGCAGTATTTT. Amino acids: CASSLLRAGGGTDTQYF.

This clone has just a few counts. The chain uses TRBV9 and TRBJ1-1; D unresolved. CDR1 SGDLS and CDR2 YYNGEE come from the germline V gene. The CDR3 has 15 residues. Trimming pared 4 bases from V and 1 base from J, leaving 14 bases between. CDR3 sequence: CASSTLRAGNTEAFF. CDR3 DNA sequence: TGTGCCAGCAGCACCCTTCGGGCAGGGAACACTGAAGCTTTCTTT.

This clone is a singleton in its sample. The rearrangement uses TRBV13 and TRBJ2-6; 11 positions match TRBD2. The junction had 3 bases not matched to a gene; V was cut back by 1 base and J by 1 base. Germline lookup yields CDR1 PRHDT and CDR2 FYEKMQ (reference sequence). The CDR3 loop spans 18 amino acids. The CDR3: CASSLAASGRSGANVLTF. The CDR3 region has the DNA TGTGCCAGCAGCTTAGCGGCTAGCGGGAGGTCTGGGGCCAACGTCCTGACTTTC.

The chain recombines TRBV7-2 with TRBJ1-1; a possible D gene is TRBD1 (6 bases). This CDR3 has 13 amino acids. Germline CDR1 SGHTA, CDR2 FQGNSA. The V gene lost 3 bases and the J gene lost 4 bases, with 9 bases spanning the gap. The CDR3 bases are TGTGCCAGCAGCTTCCAGGGGAGCACTGAAGCTTTCTTT. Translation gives CASSFQGSTEAFF.

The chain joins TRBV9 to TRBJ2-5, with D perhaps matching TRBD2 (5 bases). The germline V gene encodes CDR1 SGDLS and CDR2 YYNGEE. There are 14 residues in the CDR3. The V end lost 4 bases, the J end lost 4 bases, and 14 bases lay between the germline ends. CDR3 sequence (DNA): TGTGCCAGCAGCTCCGCGGGCGTTGTAGAGACCCAGTACTTC. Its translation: CASSSAGVVETQYF.

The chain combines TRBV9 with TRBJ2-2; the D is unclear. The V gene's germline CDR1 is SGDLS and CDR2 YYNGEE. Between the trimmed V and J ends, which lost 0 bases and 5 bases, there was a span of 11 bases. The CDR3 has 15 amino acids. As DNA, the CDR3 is TGTGCCAGCAGCGTAGACAGCAGCGTGACCGGGGAGCTGTTTTTT. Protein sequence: CASSVDSSVTGELFF.

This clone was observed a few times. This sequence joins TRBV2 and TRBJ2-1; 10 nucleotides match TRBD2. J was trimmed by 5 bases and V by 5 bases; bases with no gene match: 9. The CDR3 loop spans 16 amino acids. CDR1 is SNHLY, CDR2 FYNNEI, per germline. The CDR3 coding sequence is TGTGCCAGCAGTTGGGAAACCGGGACTAGCGACAATGAGCAGTTCTTC. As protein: CASSWETGTSDNEQFF.

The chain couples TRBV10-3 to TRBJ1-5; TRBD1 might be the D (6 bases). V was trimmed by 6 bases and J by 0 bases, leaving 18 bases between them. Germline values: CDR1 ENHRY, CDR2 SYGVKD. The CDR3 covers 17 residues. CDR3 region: CAISEAGVEYSNQPQHF. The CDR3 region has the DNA TGTGCCATCAGCGAGGCAGGGGTGGAGTATAGCAATCAGCCCCAGCATTTT.

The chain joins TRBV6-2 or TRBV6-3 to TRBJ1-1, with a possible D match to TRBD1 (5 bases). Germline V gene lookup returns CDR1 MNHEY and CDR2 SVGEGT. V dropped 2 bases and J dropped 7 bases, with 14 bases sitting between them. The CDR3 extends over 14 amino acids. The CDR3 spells CASSYAELQDEAFF. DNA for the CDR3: TGTGCCAGCAGTTACGCCGAACTACAGGATGAAGCTTTCTTT.

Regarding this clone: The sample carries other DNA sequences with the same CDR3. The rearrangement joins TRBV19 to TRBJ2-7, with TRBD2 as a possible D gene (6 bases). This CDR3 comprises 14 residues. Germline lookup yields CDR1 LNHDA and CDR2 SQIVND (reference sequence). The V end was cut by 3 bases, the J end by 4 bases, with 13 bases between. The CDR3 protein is CASSIGTGGYEQYF. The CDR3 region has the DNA TGTGCCAGTAGTATCGGGACTGGAGGGTACGAGCAGTACTTC.

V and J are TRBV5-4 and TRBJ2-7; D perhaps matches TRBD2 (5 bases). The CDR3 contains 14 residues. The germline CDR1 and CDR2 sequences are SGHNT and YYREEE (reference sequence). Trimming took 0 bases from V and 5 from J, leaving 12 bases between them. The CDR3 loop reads CASSLGGSWNEQYF. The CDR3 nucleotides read TGTGCCAGCAGCTTGGGTGGGAGTTGGAACGAGCAGTACTTC.

The CDR3 DNA is TGTGCCTGGAGTGTCGCACCTTACAATGAGCAGTTCTTC. Translated, it gives CAWSVAPYNEQFF. V gene TRBV30 combines with J gene TRBJ2-1; no reliable D call. The CDR3 has 13 residues. Looked up from germline, CDR1 is GTSNPN and CDR2 is SVGIG (reference sequence). Deletions cut 0 bases from V and 4 bases from J, with 7 bases between.

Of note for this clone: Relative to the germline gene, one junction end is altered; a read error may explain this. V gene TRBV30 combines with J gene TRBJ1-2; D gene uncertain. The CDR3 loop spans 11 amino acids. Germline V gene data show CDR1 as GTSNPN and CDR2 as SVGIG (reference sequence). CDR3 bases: TGTGCCTGGAGTGGGACCGATTCCTGCCACTTC. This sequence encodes CAWSGTDSCHF. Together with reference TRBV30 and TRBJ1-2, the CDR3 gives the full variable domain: SQTIHQWPATLVQPVGSPLSLECTVEGTSNPNLYWYRQAAGRGLQLLFYSVGIGQISSEVPQNLSASRPQDRQFILSSKKLLLSDSGFYLCAWSGTDSCHFGSGTRLTVV.

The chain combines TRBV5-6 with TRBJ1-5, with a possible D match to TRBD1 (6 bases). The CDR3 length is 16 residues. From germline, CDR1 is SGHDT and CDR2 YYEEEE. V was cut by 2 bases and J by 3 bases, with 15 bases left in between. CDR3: CASSFAFRGINQPQHF. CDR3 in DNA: TGTGCCAGCAGCTTCGCTTTTAGGGGGATCAATCAGCCCCAGCATTTT.

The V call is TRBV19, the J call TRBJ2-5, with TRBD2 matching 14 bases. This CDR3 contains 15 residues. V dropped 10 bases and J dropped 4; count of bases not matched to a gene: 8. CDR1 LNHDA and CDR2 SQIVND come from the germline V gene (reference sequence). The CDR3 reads CATTGLAGAVETQYF. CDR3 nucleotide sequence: TGTGCCACCACGGGACTAGCGGGAGCAGTAGAGACCCAGTACTTC.

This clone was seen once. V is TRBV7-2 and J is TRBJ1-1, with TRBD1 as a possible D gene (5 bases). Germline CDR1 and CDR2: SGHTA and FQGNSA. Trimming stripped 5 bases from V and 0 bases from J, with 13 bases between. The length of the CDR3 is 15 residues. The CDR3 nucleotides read TGTGCCAGCAGCCCTAACAGGATTATGAACACTGAAGCTTTCTTT. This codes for CASSPNRIMNTEAFF.

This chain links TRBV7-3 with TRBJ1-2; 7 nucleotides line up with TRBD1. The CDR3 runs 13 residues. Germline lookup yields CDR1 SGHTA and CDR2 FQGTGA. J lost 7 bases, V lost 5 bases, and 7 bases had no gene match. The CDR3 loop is CASSRQGVGGYTF. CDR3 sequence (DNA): TGTGCCAGCAGCCGCCAGGGGGTCGGTGGCTACACCTTC.